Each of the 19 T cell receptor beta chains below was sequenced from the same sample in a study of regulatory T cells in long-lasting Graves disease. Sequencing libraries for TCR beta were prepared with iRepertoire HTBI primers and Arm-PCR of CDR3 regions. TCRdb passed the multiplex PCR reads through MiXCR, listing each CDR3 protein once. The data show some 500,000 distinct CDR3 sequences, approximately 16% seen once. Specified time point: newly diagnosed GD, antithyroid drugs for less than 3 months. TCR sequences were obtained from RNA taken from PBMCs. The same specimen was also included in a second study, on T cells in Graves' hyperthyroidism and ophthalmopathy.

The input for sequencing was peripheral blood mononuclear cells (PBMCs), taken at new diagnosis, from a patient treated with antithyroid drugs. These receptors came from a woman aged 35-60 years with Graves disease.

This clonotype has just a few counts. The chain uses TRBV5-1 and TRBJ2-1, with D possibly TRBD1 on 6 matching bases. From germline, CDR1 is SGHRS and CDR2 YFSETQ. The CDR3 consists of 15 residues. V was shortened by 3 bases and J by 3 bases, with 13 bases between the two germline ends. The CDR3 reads CASSSLDSNYNEQFF. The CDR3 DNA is TGCGCCAGCAGCTCCTTGGACAGTAACTACAATGAGCAGTTCTTC.

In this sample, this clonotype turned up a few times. The CDR3 DNA sequence: TGTGCCAGCAGTGACAGGGTTTCGAATGAGCAGTTCTTC. This encodes CASSDRVSNEQFF. This rearrangement joins TRBV2 to TRBJ2-1, with a weak D call TRBD1 (5 bases). V was trimmed by 3 bases and J by 7 bases, leaving 10 bases between them. Germline lookup yields CDR1 SNHLY and CDR2 FYNNEI. The CDR3 covers 13 residues.

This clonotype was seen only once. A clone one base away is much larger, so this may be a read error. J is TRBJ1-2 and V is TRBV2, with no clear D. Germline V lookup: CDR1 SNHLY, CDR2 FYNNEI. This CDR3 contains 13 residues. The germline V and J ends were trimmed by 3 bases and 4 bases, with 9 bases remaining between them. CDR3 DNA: TGTGCCAGCAGTGAGGGCATAAGCTATGGCTACACCTTC. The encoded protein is CASSEGISYGYTF.

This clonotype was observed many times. DNA of the CDR3: TGTGCCAGCAGCCGCGGCACGGGGCCCTACGAGCAGTACTTC. It codes for CASSRGTGPYEQYF. This chain links TRBV28 with TRBJ2-7; TRBD1 or TRBD2 may be the D gene (5 bases each). The V gene lost 6 bases and the J gene lost 2 bases, with 14 bases spanning the gap. There are 14 residues in the CDR3. In germline, CDR1 is MDHEN, CDR2 SYDVKM.

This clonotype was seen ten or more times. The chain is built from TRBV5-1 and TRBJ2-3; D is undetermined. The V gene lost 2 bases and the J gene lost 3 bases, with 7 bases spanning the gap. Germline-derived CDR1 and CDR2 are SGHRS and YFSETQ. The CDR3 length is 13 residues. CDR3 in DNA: TGCGCCAGCAGCTTCCCGGAGACAGATACGCAGTATTTT. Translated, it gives CASSFPETDTQYF.

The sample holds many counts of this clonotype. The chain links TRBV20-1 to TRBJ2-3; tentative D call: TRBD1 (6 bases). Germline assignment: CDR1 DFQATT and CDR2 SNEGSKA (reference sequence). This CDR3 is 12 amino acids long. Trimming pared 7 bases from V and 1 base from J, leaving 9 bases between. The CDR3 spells CSGSGGTDTQYF. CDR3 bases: TGCAGTGGGTCAGGGGGCACAGATACGCAGTATTTT.

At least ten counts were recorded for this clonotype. The CDR3 sequence is CASSQGQGAFSPLHF. CDR3 nucleotide sequence: TGTGCCAGCAGCCAGGGACAGGGGGCATTTTCACCCCTCCACTTT. V usage is TRBV3-1 and J usage is TRBJ1-6; 12 nucleotides line up with TRBD1. Germline lookup yields CDR1 LGHDT and CDR2 YNNKEL (reference sequence). V was clipped by 3 bases and J by 9 bases; unmatched bases: 3. The CDR3 sequence is 15 residues long.

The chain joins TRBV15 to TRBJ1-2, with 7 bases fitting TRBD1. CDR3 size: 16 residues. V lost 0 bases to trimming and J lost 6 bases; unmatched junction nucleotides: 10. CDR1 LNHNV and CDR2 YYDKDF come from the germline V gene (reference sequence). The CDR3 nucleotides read TGTGCCACCAGCAGAGACCTACAGGGGTCTCAGGATGGCTACACCTTC. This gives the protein CATSRDLQGSQDGYTF. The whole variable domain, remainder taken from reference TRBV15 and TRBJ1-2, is DAMVIQNPRYQVTQFGKPVTLSCSQTLNHNVMYWYQQKSSQAPKLLFHYYDKDFNNEADTPDNFQSRRPNTSFCFLDIRSPGLGDTAMYLCATSRDLQGSQDGYTFGSGTRLTVV.

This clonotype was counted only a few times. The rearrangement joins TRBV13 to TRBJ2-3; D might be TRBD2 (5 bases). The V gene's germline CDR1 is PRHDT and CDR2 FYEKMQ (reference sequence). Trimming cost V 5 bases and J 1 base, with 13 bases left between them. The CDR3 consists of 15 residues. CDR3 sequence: CASSVEGWGTDTQYF. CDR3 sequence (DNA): TGTGCCAGCAGCGTAGAGGGTTGGGGCACAGATACGCAGTATTTT.

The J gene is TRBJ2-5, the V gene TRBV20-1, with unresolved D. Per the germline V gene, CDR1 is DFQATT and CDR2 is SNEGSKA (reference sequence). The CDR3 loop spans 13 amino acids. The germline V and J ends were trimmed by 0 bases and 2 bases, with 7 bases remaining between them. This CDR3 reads CSARDIQQETQYF. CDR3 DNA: TGCAGTGCTAGAGATATACAGCAAGAGACCCAGTACTTC.

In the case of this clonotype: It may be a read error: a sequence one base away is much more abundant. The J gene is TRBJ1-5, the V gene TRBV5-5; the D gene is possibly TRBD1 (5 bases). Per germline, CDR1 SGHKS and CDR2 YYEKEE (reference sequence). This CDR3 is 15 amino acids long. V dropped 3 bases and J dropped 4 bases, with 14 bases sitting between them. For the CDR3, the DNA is TGTGCCAGCAGCTCGGGGGTAGCAACTAATCAGCCCCAGCATTTT. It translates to CASSSGVATNQPQHF.

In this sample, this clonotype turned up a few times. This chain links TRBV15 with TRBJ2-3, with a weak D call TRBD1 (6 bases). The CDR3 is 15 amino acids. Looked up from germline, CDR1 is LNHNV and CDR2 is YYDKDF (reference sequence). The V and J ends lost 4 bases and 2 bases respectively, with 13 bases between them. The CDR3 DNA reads TGTGCCACCAGCACCCTCCGACAGGTCACAGATACGCAGTATTTT. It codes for CATSTLRQVTDTQYF. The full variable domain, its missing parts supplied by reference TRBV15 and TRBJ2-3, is DAMVIQNPRYQVTQFGKPVTLSCSQTLNHNVMYWYQQKSSQAPKLLFHYYDKDFNNEADTPDNFQSRRPNTSFCFLDIRSPGLGDTAMYLCATSTLRQVTDTQYFGPGTRLTVL.

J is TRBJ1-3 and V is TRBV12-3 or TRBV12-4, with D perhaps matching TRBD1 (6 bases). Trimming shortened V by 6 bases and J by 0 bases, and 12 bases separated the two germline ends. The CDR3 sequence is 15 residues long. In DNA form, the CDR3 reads TGTGCCAGCAGCCCGGACAGCATCTCTGGAAACACCATATATTTT. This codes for CASSPDSISGNTIYF.

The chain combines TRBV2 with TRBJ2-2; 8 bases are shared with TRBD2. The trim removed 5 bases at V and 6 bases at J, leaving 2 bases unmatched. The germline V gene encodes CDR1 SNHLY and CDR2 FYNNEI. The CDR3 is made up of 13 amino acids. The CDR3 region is CASSKLAAGELFF. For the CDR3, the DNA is TGTGCCAGCAGTAAACTAGCGGCCGGGGAGCTGTTTTTT.

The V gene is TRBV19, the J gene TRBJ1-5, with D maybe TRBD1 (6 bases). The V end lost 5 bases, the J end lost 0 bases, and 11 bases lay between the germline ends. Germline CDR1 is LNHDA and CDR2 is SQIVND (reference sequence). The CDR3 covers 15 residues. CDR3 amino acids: CASSPDRGSNQPQHF. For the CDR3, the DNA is TGTGCCAGTAGTCCGGACAGAGGTAGCAATCAGCCCCAGCATTTT.

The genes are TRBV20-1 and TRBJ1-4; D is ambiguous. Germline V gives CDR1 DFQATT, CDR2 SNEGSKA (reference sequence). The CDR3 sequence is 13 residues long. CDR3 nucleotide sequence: TGCAGCACCCGTCTCTCAAATAATGAAAAACTGTTTTTT. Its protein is CSTRLSNNEKLFF.

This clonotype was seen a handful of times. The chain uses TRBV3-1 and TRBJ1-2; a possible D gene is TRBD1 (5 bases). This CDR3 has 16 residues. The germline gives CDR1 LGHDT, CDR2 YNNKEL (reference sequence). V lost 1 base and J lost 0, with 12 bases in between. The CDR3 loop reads CASSQGGVRTNYGYTF. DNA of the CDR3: TGTGCCAGCAGCCAAGGGGGGGTCAGAACTAACTATGGCTACACCTTC. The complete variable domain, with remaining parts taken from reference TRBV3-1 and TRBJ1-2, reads DTAVSQTPKYLVTQMGNDKSIKCEQNLGHDTMYWYKQDSKKFLKIMFSYNNKELIINETVPNRFSPKSPDKAHLNLHINSLELGDSAVYFCASSQGGVRTNYGYTFGSGTRLTVV.

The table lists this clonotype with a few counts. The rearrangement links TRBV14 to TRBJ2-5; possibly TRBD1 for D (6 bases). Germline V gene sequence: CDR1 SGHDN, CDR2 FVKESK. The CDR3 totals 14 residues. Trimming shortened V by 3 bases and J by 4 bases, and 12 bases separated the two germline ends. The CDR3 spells CASSHVGAGETQYF. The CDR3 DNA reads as TGTGCCAGCAGCCATGTGGGGGCAGGAGAGACCCAGTACTTC.

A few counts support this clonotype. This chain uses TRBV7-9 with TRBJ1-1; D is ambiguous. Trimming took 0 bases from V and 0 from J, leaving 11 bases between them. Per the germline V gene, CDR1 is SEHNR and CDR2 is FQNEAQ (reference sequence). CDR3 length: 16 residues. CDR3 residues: CASSLAAMDLNTEAFF. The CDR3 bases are TGTGCCAGCAGCTTAGCCGCGATGGATCTGAACACTGAAGCTTTCTTT.